This T cell receptor (beta chain) was sequenced in a study of blood T cell repertoires in COVID-19. This clone appeared a single time. Produced via immunoSEQ multiplex PCR; TCRdb's table is partial and in-frame only. The data contain around 15,000 clones, over 80% of them singletons. V lost 2 bases to trimming and J lost 2 bases; unmatched junction nucleotides: 12. CDR1 is SGHVS and CDR2 is FNYEAQ in the germline V gene. CDR3 length equals 17 residues. Sequencing used peripheral blood. The V and J genes are TRBV7-6 and TRBJ2-7, with 7 bases that match TRBD2. This receptor was taken from a middle-aged man with active or convalescent COVID-19. The CDR3, as DNA: TGTGCCAGCAGCTTAACACCTTCGTGGCGGGGGACCTACGAGCAGTACTTC. It encodes CASSLTPSWRGTYEQYF.